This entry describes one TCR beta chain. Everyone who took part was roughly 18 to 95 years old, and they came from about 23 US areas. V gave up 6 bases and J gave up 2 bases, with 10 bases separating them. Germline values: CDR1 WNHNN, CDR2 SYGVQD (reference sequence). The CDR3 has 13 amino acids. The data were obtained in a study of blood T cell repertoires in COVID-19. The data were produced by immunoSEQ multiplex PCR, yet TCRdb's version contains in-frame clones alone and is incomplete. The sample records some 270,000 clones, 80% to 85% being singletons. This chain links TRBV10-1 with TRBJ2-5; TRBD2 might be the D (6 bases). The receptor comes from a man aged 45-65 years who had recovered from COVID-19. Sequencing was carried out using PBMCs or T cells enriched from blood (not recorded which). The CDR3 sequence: CASSPGRQETQYF. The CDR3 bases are TGCGCCAGCAGCCCGGGGAGGCAAGAGACCCAGTACTTC.